This TCR beta chain emerged from a study of patients and donors after allogeneic stem cell transplantation. Per the germline V gene, CDR1 is DFQATT and CDR2 is SNEGSKA (reference sequence). V was clipped by 7 bases and J by 6 bases; unmatched bases: 5. This CDR3 has 12 residues. TCRdb processed the RT-PCR reads anew with MiXCR; each CDR3 protein has one entry. This table holds 800,000 to 1,000,000 distinct CDR3 sequences, more than 15% found once. This rearrangement joins TRBV20-1 to TRBJ2-1; 8 positions match TRBD2. Material for sequencing was blood, either unsorted or a sorted T cell fraction (not recorded which). This clonotype originated in a human donor who was either an allogeneic HSCT recipient or a stem cell or donor lymphocyte infusion donor (not recorded which). It is not recorded whose cells these are; they may come from a transplant donor. The CDR3 DNA is TGCAGTGGCCAAGCGGGAGTCAATGAGCAGTTCTTC. Encoded protein: CSGQAGVNEQFF.